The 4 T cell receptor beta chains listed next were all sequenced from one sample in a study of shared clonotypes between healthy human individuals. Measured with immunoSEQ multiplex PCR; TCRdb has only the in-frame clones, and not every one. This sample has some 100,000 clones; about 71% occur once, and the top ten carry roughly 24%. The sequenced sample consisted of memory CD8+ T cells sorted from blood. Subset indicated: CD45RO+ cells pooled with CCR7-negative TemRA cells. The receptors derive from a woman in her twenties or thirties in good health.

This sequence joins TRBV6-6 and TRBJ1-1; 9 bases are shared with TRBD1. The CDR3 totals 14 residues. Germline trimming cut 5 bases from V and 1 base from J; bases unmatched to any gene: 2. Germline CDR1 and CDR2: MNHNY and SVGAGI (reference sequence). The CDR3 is CASSNRGQNTEAFF. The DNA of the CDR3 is TGTGCCAGCAGTAACAGGGGGCAGAACACTGAAGCTTTCTTT.

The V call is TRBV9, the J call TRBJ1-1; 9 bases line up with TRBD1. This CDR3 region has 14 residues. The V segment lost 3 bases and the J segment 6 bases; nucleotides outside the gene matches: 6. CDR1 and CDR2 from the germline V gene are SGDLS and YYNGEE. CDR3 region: CASSGGQGSPEAFF. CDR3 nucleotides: TGTGCCAGCAGCGGGGGACAGGGCTCCCCTGAAGCTTTCTTT.

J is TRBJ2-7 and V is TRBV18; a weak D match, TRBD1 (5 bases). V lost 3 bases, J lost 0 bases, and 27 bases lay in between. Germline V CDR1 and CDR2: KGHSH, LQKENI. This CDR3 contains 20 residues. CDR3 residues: CASSPHRRSPQAPSSYEQYF. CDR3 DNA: TGTGCCAGCTCACCCCACAGGCGTTCTCCCCAGGCCCCGAGCTCCTACGAGCAGTACTTC.

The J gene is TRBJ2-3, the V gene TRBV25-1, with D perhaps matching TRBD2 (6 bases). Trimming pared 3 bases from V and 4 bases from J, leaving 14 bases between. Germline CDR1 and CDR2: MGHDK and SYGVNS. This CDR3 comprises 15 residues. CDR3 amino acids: CASSEGGGLPDTQYF. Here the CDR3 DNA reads TGTGCCAGCAGTGAGGGCGGAGGGCTCCCAGATACGCAGTATTTT.